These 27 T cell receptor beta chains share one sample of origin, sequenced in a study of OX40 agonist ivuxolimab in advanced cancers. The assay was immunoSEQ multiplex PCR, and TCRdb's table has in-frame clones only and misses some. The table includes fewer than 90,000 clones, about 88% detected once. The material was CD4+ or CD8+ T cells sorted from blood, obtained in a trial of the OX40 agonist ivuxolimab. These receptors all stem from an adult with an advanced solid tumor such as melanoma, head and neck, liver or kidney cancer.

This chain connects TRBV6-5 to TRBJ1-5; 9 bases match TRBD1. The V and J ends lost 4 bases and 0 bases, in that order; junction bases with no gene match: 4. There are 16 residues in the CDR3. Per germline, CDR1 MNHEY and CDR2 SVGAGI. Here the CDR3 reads CASSLQGAGSNQPQHF. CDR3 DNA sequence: TGTGCCAGCAGTTTACAGGGGGCAGGTAGCAATCAGCCCCAGCATTTT.

The CDR3 region has the DNA TGTGCCAGCAGTTTAATAGGAGGGGGCAATGAGCAGTTCTTC. This gives the protein CASSLIGGGNEQFF. The genes are TRBV27 and TRBJ2-1; D may correspond to TRBD1 or TRBD2 (6 bases each). This CDR3 is 14 amino acids long. The V end was cut by 2 bases, the J end by 6 bases, with 11 bases between. Per germline, CDR1 MNHEY and CDR2 SMNVEV (reference sequence).

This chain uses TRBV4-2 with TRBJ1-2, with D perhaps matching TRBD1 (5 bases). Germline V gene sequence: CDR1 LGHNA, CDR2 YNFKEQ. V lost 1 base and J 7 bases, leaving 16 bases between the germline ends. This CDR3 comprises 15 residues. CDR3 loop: CASSQVSGVEGGYTF. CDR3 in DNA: TGTGCCAGCAGCCAAGTTTCGGGGGTGGAGGGTGGCTACACCTTC.

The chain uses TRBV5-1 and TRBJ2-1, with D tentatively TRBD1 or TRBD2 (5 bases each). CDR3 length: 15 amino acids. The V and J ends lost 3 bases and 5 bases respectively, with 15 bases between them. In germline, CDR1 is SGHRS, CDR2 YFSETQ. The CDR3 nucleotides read TGCGCCAGCAGCTGGGGGTCGTCTCTCGACAATGAGCAGTTCTTC. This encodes CASSWGSSLDNEQFF.

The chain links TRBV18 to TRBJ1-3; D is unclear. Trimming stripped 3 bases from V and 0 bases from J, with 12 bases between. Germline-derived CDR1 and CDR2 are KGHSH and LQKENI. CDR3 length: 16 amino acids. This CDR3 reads CASSPPQSGSGNTIYF. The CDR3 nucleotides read TGTGCCAGCTCACCTCCACAGAGTGGCTCTGGAAACACCATATATTTT.

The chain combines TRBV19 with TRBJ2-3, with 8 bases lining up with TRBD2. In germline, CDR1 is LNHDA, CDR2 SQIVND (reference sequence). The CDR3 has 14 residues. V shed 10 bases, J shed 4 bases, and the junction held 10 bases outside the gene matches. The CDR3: CATARGGSADTQYF. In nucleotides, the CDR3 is TGTGCCACTGCCCGGGGGGGCTCTGCAGATACGCAGTATTTT. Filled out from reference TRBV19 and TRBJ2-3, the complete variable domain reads DGGITQSPKYLFRKEGQNVTLSCEQNLNHDAMYWYRQDPGQGLRLIYYSQIVNDFQKGDIAEGYSVSREKKESFPLTVTSAQKNPTAFYLCATARGGSADTQYFGPGTRLTVL.

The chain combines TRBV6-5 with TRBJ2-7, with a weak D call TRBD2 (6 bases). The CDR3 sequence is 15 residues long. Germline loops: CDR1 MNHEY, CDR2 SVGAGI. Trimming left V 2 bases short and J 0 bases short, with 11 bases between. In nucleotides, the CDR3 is TGTGCCAGCAGTTACAGGGACTGGGGCTCCTACGAGCAGTACTTC. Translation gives CASSYRDWGSYEQYF.

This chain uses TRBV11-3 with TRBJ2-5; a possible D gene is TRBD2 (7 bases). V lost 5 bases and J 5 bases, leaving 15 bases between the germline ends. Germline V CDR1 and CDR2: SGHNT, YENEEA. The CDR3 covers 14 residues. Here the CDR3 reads CASSRAGRGETQYF. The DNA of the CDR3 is TGTGCCAGCAGCCGAGCGGGGAGGGGGGAGACCCAGTACTTC.

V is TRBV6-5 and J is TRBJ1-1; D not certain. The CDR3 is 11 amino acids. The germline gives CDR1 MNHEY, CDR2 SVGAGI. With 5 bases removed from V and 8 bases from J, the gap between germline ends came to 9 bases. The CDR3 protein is CASSTNNEAFF. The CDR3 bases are TGTGCCAGCAGTACCAACAACGAAGCTTTCTTT.

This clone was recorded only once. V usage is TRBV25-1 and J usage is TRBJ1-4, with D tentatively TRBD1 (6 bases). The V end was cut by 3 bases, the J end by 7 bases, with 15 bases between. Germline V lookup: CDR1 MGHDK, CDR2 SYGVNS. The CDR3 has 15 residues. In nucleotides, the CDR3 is TGTGCCAGCAGTGAGGCGGGACACCCGGTTGAAAAACTGTTTTTT. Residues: CASSEAGHPVEKLFF.

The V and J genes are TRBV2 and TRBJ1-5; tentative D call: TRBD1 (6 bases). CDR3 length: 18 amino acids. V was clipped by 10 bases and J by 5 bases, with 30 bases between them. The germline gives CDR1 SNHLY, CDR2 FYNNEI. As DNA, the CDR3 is TGTGCCAACCGAAAGCGATTCCACTCGCGGGGGCTAGATCAGCCCCAGCATTTT. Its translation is CANRKRFHSRGLDQPQHF.

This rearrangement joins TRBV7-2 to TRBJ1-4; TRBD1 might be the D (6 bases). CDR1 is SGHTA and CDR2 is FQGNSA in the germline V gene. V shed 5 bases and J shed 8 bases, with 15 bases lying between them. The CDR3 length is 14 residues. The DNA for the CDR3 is TGTGCCAGCAGCCCAGGGTCGGGGGGCGAAAAACTGTTTTTT. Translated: CASSPGSGGEKLFF.

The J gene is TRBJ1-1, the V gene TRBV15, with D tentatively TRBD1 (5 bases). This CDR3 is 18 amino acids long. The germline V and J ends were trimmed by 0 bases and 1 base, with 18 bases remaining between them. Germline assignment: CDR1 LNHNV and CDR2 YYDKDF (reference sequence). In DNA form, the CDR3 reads TGTGCCACCAGCAGAGACCCCCCGACCGGGGGTGGGAACACTGAAGCTTTCTTT. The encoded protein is CATSRDPPTGGGNTEAFF.

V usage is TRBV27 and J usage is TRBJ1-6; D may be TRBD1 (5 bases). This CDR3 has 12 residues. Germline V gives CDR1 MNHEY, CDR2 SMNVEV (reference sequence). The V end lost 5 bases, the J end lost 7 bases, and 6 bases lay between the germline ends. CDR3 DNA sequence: TGTGCCAGCAGTGACAGAAATTCACCCCTCCACTTT. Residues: CASSDRNSPLHF.

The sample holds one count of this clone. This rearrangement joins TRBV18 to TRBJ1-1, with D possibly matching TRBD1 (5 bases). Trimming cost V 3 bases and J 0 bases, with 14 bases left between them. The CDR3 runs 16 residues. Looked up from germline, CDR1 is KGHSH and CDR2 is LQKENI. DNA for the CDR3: TGTGCCAGCTCACCGCCCGGGACGGTTTTGAACACTGAAGCTTTCTTT. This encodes CASSPPGTVLNTEAFF.

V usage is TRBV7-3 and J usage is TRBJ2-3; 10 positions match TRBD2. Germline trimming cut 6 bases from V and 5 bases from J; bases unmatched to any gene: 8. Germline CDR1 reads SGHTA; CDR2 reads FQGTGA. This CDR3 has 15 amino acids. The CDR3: CASSLSGGAVDTQYF. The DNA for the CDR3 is TGTGCCAGCAGTCTAAGCGGGGGGGCCGTAGATACGCAGTATTTT.

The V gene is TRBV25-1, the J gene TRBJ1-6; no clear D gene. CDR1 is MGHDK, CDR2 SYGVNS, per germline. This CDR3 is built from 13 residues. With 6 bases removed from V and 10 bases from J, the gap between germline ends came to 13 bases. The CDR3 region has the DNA TGTGCCAGCAGCACGGAAGGTTCCTCACCCCTCCACTTT. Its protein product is CASSTEGSSPLHF.

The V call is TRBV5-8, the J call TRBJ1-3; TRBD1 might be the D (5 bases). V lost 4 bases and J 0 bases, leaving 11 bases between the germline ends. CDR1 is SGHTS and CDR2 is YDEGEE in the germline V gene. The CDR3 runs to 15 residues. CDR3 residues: CASSPGRRSGNTIYF. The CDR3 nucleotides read TGTGCCAGCAGCCCGGGACGGCGCTCTGGAAACACCATATATTTT. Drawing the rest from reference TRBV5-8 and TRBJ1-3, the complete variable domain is EAGVTQSPTHLIKTRGQQATLRCSPISGHTSVYWYQQALGLGLQFLLWYDEGEERNRGNFPPRFSGRQFPNYSSELNVNALELEDSALYLCASSPGRRSGNTIYFGEGSWLTVV.

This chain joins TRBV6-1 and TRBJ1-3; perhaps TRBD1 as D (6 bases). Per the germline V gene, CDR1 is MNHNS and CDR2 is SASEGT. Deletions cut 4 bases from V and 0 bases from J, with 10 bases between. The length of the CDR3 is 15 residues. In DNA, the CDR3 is TGTGCCAGCAGTGGGGGGGACACCTCTGGAAACACCATATATTTT. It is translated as CASSGGDTSGNTIYF.

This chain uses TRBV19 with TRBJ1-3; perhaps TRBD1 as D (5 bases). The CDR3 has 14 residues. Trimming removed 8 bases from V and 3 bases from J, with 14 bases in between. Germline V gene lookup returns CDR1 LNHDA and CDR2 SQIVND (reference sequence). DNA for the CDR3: TGTGCCAGTCGCCGCAGGGAAGGTGGAAACACCATATATTTT. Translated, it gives CASRRREGGNTIYF.

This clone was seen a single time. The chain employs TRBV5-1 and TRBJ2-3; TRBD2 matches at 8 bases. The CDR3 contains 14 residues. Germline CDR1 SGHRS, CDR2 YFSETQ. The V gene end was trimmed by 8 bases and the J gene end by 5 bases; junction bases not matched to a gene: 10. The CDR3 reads CASIKAGEQDTQYF. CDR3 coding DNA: TGCGCCAGTATTAAAGCGGGGGAGCAAGATACGCAGTATTTT.

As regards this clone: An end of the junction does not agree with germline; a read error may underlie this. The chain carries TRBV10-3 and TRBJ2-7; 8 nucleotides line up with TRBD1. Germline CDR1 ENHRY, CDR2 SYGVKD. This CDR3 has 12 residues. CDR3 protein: CATLGVRQGKNF. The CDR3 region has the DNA TGTGCCACCCTTGGCGTGAGACAGGGGAAGAACTTC.

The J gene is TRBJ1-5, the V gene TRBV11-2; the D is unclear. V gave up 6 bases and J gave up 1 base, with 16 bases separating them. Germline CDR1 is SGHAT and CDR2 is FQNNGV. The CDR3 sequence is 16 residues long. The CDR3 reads CASSLDRGLSNQPQHF. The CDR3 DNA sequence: TGTGCCAGCAGTTTGGACCGAGGTTTGAGCAATCAGCCCCAGCATTTT.

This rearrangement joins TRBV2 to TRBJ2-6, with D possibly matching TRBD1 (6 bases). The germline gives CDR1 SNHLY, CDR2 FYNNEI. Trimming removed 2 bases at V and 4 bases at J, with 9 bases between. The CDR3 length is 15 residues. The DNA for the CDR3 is TGTGCCAGCAGTGAACAGGGGACCGGGGCCAACGTCCTGACTTTC. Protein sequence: CASSEQGTGANVLTF.

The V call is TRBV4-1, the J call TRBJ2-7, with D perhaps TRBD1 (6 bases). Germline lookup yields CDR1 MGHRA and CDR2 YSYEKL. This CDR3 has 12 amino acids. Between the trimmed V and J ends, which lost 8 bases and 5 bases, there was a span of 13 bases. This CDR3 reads CASSHRAHEQYF. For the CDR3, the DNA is TGCGCCAGCTCCCACAGGGCCCACGAGCAGTACTTC.

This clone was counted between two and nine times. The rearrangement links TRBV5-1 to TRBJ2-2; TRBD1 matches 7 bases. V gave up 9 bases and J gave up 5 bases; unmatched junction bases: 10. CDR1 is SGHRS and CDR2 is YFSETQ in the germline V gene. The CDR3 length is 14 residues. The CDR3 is CATQKGARTGELFF. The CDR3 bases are TGCGCCACCCAGAAGGGGGCGCGTACCGGGGAGCTGTTTTTT.

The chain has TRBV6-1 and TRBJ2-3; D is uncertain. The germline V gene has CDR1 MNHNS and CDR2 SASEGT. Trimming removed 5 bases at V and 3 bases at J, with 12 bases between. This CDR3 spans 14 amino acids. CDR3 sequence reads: CASSLTGQTDTQYF. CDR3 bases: TGTGCCAGCAGTCTGACCGGCCAGACAGATACGCAGTATTTT.